One sample yielded the 24 T cell receptor beta chains listed below, sequenced in a study of T cell changes during pregnancy in multiple sclerosis. Here immunoSEQ multiplex PCR was the method, and the copy in TCRdb shows in-frame clones only, minus some. Altogether around 15,000 clones are present, more than 85% being singletons, with the ten largest covering 2.8%. Here the sequenced sample was peripheral blood, taken in the second trimester of pregnancy. These receptors were obtained from a female donor in good health, enrolled as a control in a pregnancy study.

The chain is built from TRBV5-1 and TRBJ1-5, with D possibly matching TRBD1 (5 bases). Trimming left V 5 bases short and J 1 base short, with 13 bases between. This CDR3 has 15 residues. Germline assignment: CDR1 SGHRS and CDR2 YFSETQ. The CDR3 is CASSLLGVSNQPQHF. As DNA, the CDR3 is TGCGCCAGCAGTCTCCTAGGGGTAAGCAATCAGCCCCAGCATTTT.

The CDR3: CASSQASATYEQYF. The CDR3 DNA is TGCGCCAGCAGCCAAGCCAGCGCCACCTACGAGCAGTACTTC. The chain links TRBV4-1 to TRBJ2-7; D not resolved. The germline V gene has CDR1 MGHRA and CDR2 YSYEKL. This CDR3 contains 14 residues. The V and J ends lost 1 base and 2 bases respectively, with 9 bases between them.

This rearrangement joins TRBV6-1 to TRBJ1-1; D uncertain. CDR3 length: 14 residues. V was cut by 6 bases and J by 0 bases, with 11 bases left in between. Looked up from germline, CDR1 is MNHNS and CDR2 is SASEGT. The CDR3 DNA reads TGTGCCAGCAGAAGAGACACAATGAACACTGAAGCTTTCTTT. Encoded protein: CASRRDTMNTEAFF.

This clone was observed a single time. The rearrangement joins TRBV7-2 to TRBJ2-3; 8 nucleotides agree with TRBD2. This CDR3 contains 14 residues. The germline V gene has CDR1 SGHTA and CDR2 FQGNSA. The junction had 3 bases not matched to a gene; V was cut back by 6 bases and J by 1 base. Written as DNA, the CDR3 is TGTGCCAGCAGGCATAGCGGGGGCACAGATACGCAGTATTTT. The encoded protein is CASRHSGGTDTQYF.

The V call is TRBV4-2, the J call TRBJ1-3; no reliable D call. Per the germline V gene, CDR1 is LGHNA and CDR2 is YNFKEQ. V lost 7 bases and J lost 4, with 14 bases in between. This CDR3 has 14 residues. CDR3 in amino acids: CASNERSIGNTIYF. CDR3 sequence (DNA): TGTGCCAGCAACGAACGGTCAATAGGAAACACCATATATTTT.

The chain has TRBV5-4 and TRBJ2-7; D remains ambiguous. This CDR3 has 12 amino acids. CDR1 is SGHNT, CDR2 YYREEE, per germline (reference sequence). The ends were cut back, 4 bases at V and 6 bases at J, with 11 bases in the middle. The chain's CDR3 is CASSRQAGEQYF. CDR3 nucleotides: TGTGCCAGCAGCCGTCAGGCCGGCGAGCAGTACTTC.

The chain couples TRBV18 to TRBJ1-1, with TRBD1 matching 9 bases. The V gene's germline CDR1 is KGHSH and CDR2 LQKENI. The CDR3 loop spans 15 amino acids. V lost 4 bases to trimming and J lost 10 bases; unmatched junction nucleotides: 13. CDR3 region: CASSRRDREFGGAFF. The CDR3, as DNA: TGTGCCAGCTCACGCCGGGACAGGGAATTTGGGGGAGCTTTCTTT. The whole variable domain, filled in from reference TRBV18 and TRBJ1-1, reads NAGVMQNPRHLVRRRGQEARLRCSPMKGHSHVYWYRQLPEEGLKFMVYLQKENIIDESGMPKERFSAEFPKEGPSILRIQQVVRGDSAAYFCASSRRDREFGGAFFGQGTRLTVV.

J is TRBJ2-5 and V is TRBV29-1, with 8 bases fitting TRBD2. Germline loops: CDR1 SQVTM, CDR2 ANQGSEA. The CDR3 is 15 amino acids. Trimming removed 0 bases from V and 5 bases from J; junction bases left unmatched: 8. Written as DNA, the CDR3 is TGCAGCGTTGAAGATAACGAAGGCGGGAGGGAGACCCAGTACTTC. Residues: CSVEDNEGGRETQYF. The full variable domain, rest sourced from reference TRBV29-1 and TRBJ2-5, is SAVISQKPSRDICQRGTSLTIQCQVDSQVTMMFWYRQQPGQSLTLIATANQGSEATYESGFVIDKFPISRPNLTFSTLTVSNMSPEDSSIYLCSVEDNEGGRETQYFGPGTRLLVL.

The chain recombines TRBV4-3 with TRBJ2-2; D perhaps matches TRBD2 (5 bases). The CDR3 is 14 amino acids. Germline V gene data show CDR1 as LGHNA and CDR2 as YSLEER. Trimming removed 0 bases at V and 4 bases at J, with 6 bases between. CDR3 residues: CASSQDRGTGELFF. CDR3 coding DNA: TGCGCCAGCAGCCAAGATCGGGGCACCGGGGAGCTGTTTTTT.

The rearrangement links TRBV28 to TRBJ2-6; D is undetermined. This CDR3 region has 13 residues. V shed 8 bases and J shed 4 bases, with 9 bases lying between them. The germline V gene encodes CDR1 MDHEN and CDR2 SYDVKM. Written as DNA, the CDR3 is TGTGCCAGCTTAGTAACCGGGGCCAACGTCCTGACTTTC. Its translation is CASLVTGANVLTF.

J is TRBJ2-1 and V is TRBV7-2; 12 nucleotides match TRBD2. CDR1 is SGHTA and CDR2 is FQGNSA in the germline V gene. Germline trimming cut 4 bases from V and 8 bases from J; bases unmatched to any gene: 18. The CDR3 is 19 residues long. The CDR3 nucleotides are TGTGCCAGCAGCTCGGGACTAGCGGGCCCCCGGATAGGGGTCGATGAGCAGTTCTTC. Amino acids: CASSSGLAGPRIGVDEQFF.

This rearrangement joins TRBV5-1 to TRBJ2-4; TRBD1 is a possible D gene (8 bases). V lost 3 bases and J lost 6, with 16 bases in between. Per germline, CDR1 SGHRS and CDR2 YFSETQ. This CDR3 contains 15 residues. The CDR3 region is CASSYPTGEGNIQYF. The CDR3 coding sequence is TGCGCCAGCAGCTACCCGACAGGGGAGGGAAACATTCAGTACTTC.

This rearrangement joins TRBV28 to TRBJ2-7, with TRBD1 identical over 8 bases. The CDR3 runs 14 residues. The ends lost 4 bases at V and 4 bases at J; junction bases unmatched: 6. Germline V gives CDR1 MDHEN, CDR2 SYDVKM. The CDR3 region is CASSSPGTGYEQYF. The CDR3 coding sequence is TGTGCCAGCAGTTCCCCCGGGACAGGATACGAGCAGTACTTC.

The chain employs TRBV6-6 and TRBJ2-1; 8 nucleotides match TRBD1. Germline CDR1 is MNHNY and CDR2 is SVGAGI (reference sequence). This CDR3 comprises 15 residues. With V trimmed by 5 bases and J by 3 bases, 6 bases remained unmatched. For the CDR3, the DNA is TGTGCCAGCAGTCCGGACAGGGTGGTCTACAATGAGCAGTTCTTC. Translation gives CASSPDRVVYNEQFF.

The V gene is TRBV7-2, the J gene TRBJ2-7; 7 bases match TRBD1. With 5 bases clipped from V and 3 bases from J, the junction kept 7 bases outside the gene matches. The CDR3 covers 14 residues. From germline, CDR1 is SGHTA and CDR2 FQGNSA. The CDR3 sequence is CASSPLTGHYEQYF. CDR3 coding DNA: TGTGCCAGCAGCCCCCTGACAGGGCACTACGAGCAGTACTTC. Full variable domain (missing parts from reference TRBV7-2 and TRBJ2-7): GAGVSQSPSNKVTEKGKDVELRCDPISGHTALYWYRQSLGQGLEFLIYFQGNSAPDKSGLPSDRFSAERTGGSVSTLTIQRTQQEDSAVYLCASSPLTGHYEQYFGPGTRLTVT.

The rearrangement links TRBV9 to TRBJ2-1; 13 nucleotides line up with TRBD2. Germline V gene lookup returns CDR1 SGDLS and CDR2 YYNGEE. The CDR3 runs 18 residues. The V and J ends lost 4 bases and 4 bases, in that order; junction bases with no gene match: 11. CDR3 coding DNA: TGTGCCAGCAGCTCGGGACTAGCGGGACTCCCGATTTACAATGAGCAGTTCTTC. This sequence encodes CASSSGLAGLPIYNEQFF.

The rearrangement links TRBV7-3 to TRBJ2-7; 10 bases align to TRBD1. The CDR3 consists of 14 residues. With V trimmed by 8 bases and J by 1 base, 5 bases remained unmatched. The germline CDR1 and CDR2 sequences are SGHTA and FQGTGA. The CDR3 region has the DNA TGTGCCAGCGCCAGGGACAGGGGTTCCTACGAGCAGTACTTC. Translated: CASARDRGSYEQYF.

The chain joins TRBV9 to TRBJ2-3; no clear D. CDR3 length: 16 amino acids. Germline CDR1 and CDR2: SGDLS and YYNGEE. The V gene lost 0 bases and the J gene lost 2 bases, with 13 bases spanning the gap. CDR3 nucleotide sequence: TGTGCCAGCAGCGTAGCGGGTCTCGGCCTCACAGATACGCAGTATTTT. Encoded protein: CASSVAGLGLTDTQYF.

The CDR3 reads CASSLSGSGANVLTF. CDR3 nucleotides: TGTGCCAGCAGCCTATCCGGCTCTGGGGCCAACGTCCTGACTTTC. This chain uses TRBV4-2 with TRBJ2-6; D unclear. Germline V gene lookup returns CDR1 LGHNA and CDR2 YNFKEQ. The CDR3 extends over 15 amino acids. Trimming shortened V by 4 bases and J by 0 bases, and 7 bases separated the two germline ends.

This clone has more than one count but fewer than ten. This chain uses TRBV19 with TRBJ1-1; 7 bases match TRBD1. J gave up 0 bases and V 6 bases, and 1 base lay outside the gene matches. CDR1 LNHDA and CDR2 SQIVND come from the germline V gene (reference sequence). The CDR3 extends over 13 amino acids. The CDR3 loop reads CASRTGMNTEAFF. The CDR3 nucleotides read TGTGCCAGTAGGACAGGGATGAACACTGAAGCTTTCTTT.

The chain's CDR3 is CASSLGTDYYEQYF. Written as DNA, the CDR3 is TGTGCCAGCAGCTTAGGGACAGACTACTACGAGCAGTACTTC. The chain uses TRBV7-2 and TRBJ2-7, with D possibly TRBD1 on 6 matching bases. This CDR3 comprises 14 residues. V was cut by 1 base and J by 3 bases, with 10 bases left in between. Per germline, CDR1 SGHTA and CDR2 FQGNSA.

The J gene is TRBJ2-5, the V gene TRBV5-1, with 16 bases fitting TRBD2. V dropped 4 bases and J dropped 5; count of bases not matched to a gene: 8. The CDR3 has 17 amino acids. CDR1 and CDR2 (germline): SGHRS, YFSETQ. CDR3 residues: CASSPGTSGGARETQYF. CDR3 DNA sequence: TGCGCCAGCAGCCCGGGGACTAGCGGGGGGGCCCGGGAGACCCAGTACTTC.

The chain uses TRBV18 and TRBJ1-1; D is unclear. Germline CDR1 KGHSH, CDR2 LQKENI. This CDR3 has 16 amino acids. Trimming shortened V by 3 bases and J by 3 bases, and 17 bases separated the two germline ends. CDR3 coding DNA: TGTGCCAGCTCACCCTTCGTCCTACCAAGTCACACTGAAGCTTTCTTT. As protein: CASSPFVLPSHTEAFF.

The chain carries TRBV7-7 and TRBJ2-7; 8 bases line up with TRBD1. Germline CDR1 reads SSHAT; CDR2 reads FNYEAQ (reference sequence). Trimming at V came to 5 bases and at J to 3 bases, leaving 9 bases not matched to a gene. CDR3 length: 15 amino acids. The CDR3 loop reads CASSVQQGVNYEQYF. DNA of the CDR3: TGTGCCAGCAGCGTACAACAGGGGGTTAACTACGAGCAGTACTTC.